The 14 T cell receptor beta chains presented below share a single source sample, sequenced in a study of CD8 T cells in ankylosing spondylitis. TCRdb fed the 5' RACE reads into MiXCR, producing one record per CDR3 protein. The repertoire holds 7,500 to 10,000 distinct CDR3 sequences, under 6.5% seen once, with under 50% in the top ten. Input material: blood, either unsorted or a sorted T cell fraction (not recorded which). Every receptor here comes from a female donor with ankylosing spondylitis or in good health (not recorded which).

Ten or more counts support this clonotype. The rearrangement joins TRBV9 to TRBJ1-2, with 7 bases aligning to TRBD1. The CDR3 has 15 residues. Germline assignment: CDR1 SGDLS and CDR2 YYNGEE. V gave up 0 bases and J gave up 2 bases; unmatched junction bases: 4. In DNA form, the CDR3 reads TGTGCCAGCAGCGTAGGGCGACAGGGAAACTATGGCTACACCTTC. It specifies CASSVGRQGNYGYTF.

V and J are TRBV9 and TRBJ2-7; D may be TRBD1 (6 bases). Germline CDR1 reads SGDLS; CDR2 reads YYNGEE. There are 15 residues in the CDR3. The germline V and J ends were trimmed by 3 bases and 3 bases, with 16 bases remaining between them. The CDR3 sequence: CASSGRGHSDYEQYF. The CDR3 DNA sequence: TGTGCCAGCAGCGGAAGGGGACATTCGGACTACGAGCAGTACTTC.

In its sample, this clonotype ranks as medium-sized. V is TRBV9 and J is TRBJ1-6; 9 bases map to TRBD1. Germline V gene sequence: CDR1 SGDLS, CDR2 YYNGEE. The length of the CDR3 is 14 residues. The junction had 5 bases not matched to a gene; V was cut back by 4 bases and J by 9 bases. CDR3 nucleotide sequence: TGTGCCAGCAGCCCAGGGACAGGGATTTCACCCCTCCACTTT. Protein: CASSPGTGISPLHF.

CDR3 nucleotide sequence: TGTGCCAGCAGCGTAGGCGGGGACCCCCGGGAGACCCAGTACTTC. This codes for CASSVGGDPRETQYF. This chain links TRBV9 with TRBJ2-5; perhaps TRBD2 as D (6 bases). Trimming removed 0 bases from V and 5 bases from J, with 14 bases in between. The CDR3 length is 15 residues. Germline CDR1 and CDR2: SGDLS and YYNGEE.

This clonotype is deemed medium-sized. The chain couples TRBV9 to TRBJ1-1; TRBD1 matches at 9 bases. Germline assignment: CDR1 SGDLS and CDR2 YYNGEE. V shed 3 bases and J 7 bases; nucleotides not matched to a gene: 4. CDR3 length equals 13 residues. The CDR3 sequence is CASSARTGVEAFF. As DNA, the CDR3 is TGTGCCAGCAGCGCCCGGACAGGGGTTGAAGCTTTCTTT.

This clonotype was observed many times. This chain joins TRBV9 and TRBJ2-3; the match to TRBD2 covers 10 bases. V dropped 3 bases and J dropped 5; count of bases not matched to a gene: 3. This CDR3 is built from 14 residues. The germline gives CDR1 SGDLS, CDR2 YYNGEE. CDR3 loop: CASSATSGKDTQYF. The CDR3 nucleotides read TGTGCCAGCAGCGCAACTAGCGGGAAAGATACGCAGTATTTT.

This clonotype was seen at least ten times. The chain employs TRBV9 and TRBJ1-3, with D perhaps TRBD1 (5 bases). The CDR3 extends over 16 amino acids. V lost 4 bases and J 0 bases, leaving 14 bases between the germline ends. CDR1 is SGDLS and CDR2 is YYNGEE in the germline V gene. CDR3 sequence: CASSPETVGSGNTIYF. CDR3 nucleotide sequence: TGTGCCAGCAGCCCGGAGACAGTCGGCTCTGGAAACACCATATATTTT.

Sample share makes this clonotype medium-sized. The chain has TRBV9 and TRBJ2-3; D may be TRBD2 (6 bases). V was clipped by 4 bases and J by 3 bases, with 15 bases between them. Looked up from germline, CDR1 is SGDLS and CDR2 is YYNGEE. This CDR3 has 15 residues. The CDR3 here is CASSISGGGTDTQYF. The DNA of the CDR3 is TGTGCCAGCAGCATTAGCGGAGGTGGTACAGATACGCAGTATTTT.

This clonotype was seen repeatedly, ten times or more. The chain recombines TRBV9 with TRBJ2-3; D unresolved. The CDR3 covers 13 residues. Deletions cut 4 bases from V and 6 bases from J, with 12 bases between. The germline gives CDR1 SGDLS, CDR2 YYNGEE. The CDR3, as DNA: TGTGCCAGCAGCCTCGGACGGACGGATACGCAGTATTTT. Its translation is CASSLGRTDTQYF.

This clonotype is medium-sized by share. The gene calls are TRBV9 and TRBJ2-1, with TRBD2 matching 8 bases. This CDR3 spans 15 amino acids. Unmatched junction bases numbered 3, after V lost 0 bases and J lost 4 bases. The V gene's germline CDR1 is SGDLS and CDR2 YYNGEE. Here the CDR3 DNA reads TGTGCCAGCAGCGTAGATAGCGGGGCTTACAATGAGCAGTTCTTC. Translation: CASSVDSGAYNEQFF.

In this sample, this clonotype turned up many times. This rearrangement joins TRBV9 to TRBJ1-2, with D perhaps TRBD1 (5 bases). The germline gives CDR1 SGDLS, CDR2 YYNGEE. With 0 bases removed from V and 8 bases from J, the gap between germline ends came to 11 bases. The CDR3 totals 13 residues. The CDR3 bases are TGTGCCAGCAGCGTAGAAGGGGAAGGAGGCTACACCTTC. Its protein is CASSVEGEGGYTF.

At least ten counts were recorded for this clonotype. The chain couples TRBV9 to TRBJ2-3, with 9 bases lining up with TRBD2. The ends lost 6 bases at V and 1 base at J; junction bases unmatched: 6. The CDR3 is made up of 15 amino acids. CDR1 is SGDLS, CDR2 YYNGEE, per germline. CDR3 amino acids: CASNEAGGRTDTQYF. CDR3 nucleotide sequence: TGTGCCAGCAATGAAGCGGGGGGCCGCACAGATACGCAGTATTTT. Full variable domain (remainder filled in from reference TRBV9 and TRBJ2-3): DSGVTQTPKHLITATGQRVTLRCSPRSGDLSVYWYQQSLDQGLQFLIQYYNGEERAKGNILERFSAQQFPDLHSELNLSSLELGDSALYFCASNEAGGRTDTQYFGPGTRLTVL.

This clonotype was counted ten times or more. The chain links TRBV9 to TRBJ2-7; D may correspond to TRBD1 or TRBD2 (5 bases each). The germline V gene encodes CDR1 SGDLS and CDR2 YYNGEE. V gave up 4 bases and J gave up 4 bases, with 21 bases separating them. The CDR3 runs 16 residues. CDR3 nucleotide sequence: TGTGCCAGCAGCCTAGGGACGGGAAGCCTCGGTTACGAGCAGTACTTC. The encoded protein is CASSLGTGSLGYEQYF.

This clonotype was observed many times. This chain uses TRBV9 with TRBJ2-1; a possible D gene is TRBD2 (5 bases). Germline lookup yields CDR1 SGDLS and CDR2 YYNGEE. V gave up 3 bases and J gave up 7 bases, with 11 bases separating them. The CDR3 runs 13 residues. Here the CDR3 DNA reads TGTGCCAGCAGCGGAAGGGTAGCGAATGAGCAGTTCTTC. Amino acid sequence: CASSGRVANEQFF.